This T cell receptor beta chain was obtained from a study of blood T cell repertoires in COVID-19 (dated by TCRdb to the early 2020s). At the level of the whole study: Samples from collaborators originated in the United States, Italy and Spain and spanned both the acute and convalescent phases of COVID-19. The material from the prospective study consisted of cDNA or gDNA derived from T cells, B-cell-depleted T cells, or PBMCs. Deeply sampled blood TCRbeta repertoires from subjects exposed to, actively infected with, or recovered from COVID-19 were included in the dataset. The repertoires were released in a freely available public database meant as a resource for research on the immune response to SARS-CoV-2. The samples were drawn from two sources: the first 160 participants of the ongoing ImmuneRACE study, and 1,000 to 1,500 subjects contributed by 6 global collaborators. Nearly every sample came with metadata listing a de-identified subject ID, COVID-19 status, age in years and sex. Where available, HLA class I and class II types were obtained from metadata supplied by the sample provider rather than from assay-based typing.

Results the study describes overall, beyond this receptor: The quantity of clinical and demographic metadata differed by source and by participant and was supplied without curation.

Within its sample, this clone is medium-sized (0.01 to 0.1%). The antigen this receptor binds is unknown. No quality values exist for individual bases; no much larger clone is one base distant. Collaborating institutions collected whole blood in K2EDTA tubes following their own protocols. For TCRbeta analysis, collaborators shipped samples in one of three forms: frozen whole blood, isolated PBMCs, or DNA extracted from either of those sample types. The CDR3 contains 15 residues, cysteine and phenylalanine counted. The retained sequence is limited to the CDR3, 45 bases, with the frame set at the first base. CDR1 and CDR2 are read off the germline V gene (reference sequence) as SGHKS and YYEKEE. Trimming costs V 7 bases and J 0 bases, and their ends lie 15 bases apart. TCRbeta CDR3 regions were amplified from genomic DNA using the immunoSEQ Assay, a bias-controlled multiplex PCR. As for the authors' bioinformatics: Within the assay, amplification of reference gene primers was used to estimate how many nucleated cells each sample contained. Sequence reads were collapsed and filtered to measure the absolute abundance of every unique TCRbeta CDR3 rearrangement. For each sample, productive Simpson clonality was calculated by taking the square root of Simpson's diversity index across productive rearrangements. The table comes from immuneACCESS by way of TCRdb, which keeps in-frame sequences with V and J called. Part of the clones is missing from these tables; in studies checked, under half for an unresolved V gene and the rest for unknown reasons. For V, J and clone size, that table is used; D and trimming come from the DNA. This sample has about 19,000 clones in its table, and 87% of those were observed once. 11% of the sample is held by the ten biggest clonotypes.

The TCR originated in a human donor in a cohort sampled during active COVID-19. The chain is encoded by TRBV5-5 joined to TRBJ2-3; perhaps TRBD2 is the D gene, with 6 bases matching. Specimen: peripheral blood. CDR3 protein: CASGELAASTDTQYF. The nucleotide sequence reads TGTGCCAGCGGCGAACTAGCAGCTAGCACAGATACGCAGTATTTT.